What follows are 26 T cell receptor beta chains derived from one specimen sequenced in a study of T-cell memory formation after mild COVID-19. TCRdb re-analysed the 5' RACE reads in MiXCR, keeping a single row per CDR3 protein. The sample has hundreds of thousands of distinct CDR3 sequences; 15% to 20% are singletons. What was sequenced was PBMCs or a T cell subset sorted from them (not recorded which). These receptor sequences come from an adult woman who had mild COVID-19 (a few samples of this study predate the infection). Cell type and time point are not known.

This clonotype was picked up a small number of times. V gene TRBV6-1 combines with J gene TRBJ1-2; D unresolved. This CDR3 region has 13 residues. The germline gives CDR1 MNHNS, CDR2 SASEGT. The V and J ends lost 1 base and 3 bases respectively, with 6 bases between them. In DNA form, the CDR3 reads TGTGCCAGCAGTGAAGTGCCTTACTATGGCTACACCTTC. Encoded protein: CASSEVPYYGYTF.

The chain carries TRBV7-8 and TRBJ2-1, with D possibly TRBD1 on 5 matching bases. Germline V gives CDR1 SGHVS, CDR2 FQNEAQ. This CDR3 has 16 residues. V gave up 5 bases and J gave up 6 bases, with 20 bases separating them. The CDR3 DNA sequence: TGTGCCAGCAGCCCCGACTGGGGCCCTATCGTCAATGAGCAGTTCTTC. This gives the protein CASSPDWGPIVNEQFF. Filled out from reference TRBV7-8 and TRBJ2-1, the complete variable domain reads GAGVSQSPRYKVAKRGQDVALRCDPISGHVSLFWYQQALGQGPEFLTYFQNEAQLDKSGLPSDRFFAERPEGSVSTLKIQRTQQEDSAVYLCASSPDWGPIVNEQFFGPGTRLTVL.

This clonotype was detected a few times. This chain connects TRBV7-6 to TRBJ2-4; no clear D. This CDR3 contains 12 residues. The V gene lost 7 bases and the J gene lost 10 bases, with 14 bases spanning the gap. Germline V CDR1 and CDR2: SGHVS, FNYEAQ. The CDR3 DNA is TGTGCCAGCACCTACGAACCCCAAATTCAGTACTTC. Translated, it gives CASTYEPQIQYF. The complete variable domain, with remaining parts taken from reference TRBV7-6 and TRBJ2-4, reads GAGVSQSPRYKVTKRGQDVALRCDPISGHVSLYWYRQALGQGPEFLTYFNYEAQQDKSGLPNDRFSAERPEGSISTLTIQRTEQRDSAMYRCASTYEPQIQYFGAGTRLSVL.

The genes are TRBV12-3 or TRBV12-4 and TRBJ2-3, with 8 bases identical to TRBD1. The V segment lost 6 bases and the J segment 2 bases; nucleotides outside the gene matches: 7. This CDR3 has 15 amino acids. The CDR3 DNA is TGTGCCAGCAGCCTGGGACAGGTGTCCACAGATACGCAGTATTTT. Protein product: CASSLGQVSTDTQYF.

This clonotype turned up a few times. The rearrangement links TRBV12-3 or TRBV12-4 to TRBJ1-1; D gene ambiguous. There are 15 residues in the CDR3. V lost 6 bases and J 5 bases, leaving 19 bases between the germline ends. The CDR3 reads CASSPVVSGGTEAFF. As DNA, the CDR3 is TGTGCCAGCAGCCCCGTGGTGTCGGGCGGGACTGAAGCTTTCTTT.

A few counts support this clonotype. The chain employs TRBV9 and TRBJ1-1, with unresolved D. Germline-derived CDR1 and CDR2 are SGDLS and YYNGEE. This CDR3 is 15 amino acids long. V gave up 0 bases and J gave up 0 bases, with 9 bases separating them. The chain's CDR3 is CASSVGSFMNTEAFF. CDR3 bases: TGTGCCAGCAGCGTAGGGTCATTCATGAACACTGAAGCTTTCTTT.

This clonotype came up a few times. The CDR3 DNA reads TGTGCCAGCAGCTTATCGAGCGGGGGCGGCCTGTTCTTC. Protein product: CASSLSSGGGLFF. The genes are TRBV7-6 and TRBJ2-1; 8 bases are a match to TRBD2. Trimming at V came to 2 bases and at J to 15 bases, leaving 9 bases not matched to a gene. The CDR3 loop spans 13 amino acids. In germline, CDR1 is SGHVS, CDR2 FNYEAQ.

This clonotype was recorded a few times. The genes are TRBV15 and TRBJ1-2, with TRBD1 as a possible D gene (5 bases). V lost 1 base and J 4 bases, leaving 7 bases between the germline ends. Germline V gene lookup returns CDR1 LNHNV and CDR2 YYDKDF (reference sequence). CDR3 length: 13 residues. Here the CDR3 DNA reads TGTGCCACCAGCAGAGGGGACGCCTATGGCTACACCTTC. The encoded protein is CATSRGDAYGYTF.

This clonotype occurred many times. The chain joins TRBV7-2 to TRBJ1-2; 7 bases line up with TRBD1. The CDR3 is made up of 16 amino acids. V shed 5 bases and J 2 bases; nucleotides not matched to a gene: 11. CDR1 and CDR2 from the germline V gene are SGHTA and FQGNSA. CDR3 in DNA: TGTGCCAGCAGCCGGAACCGACAGGGCCGGAACTATGGCTACACCTTC. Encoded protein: CASSRNRQGRNYGYTF. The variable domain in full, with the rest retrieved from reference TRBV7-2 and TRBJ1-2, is GAGVSQSPSNKVTEKGKDVELRCDPISGHTALYWYRQSLGQGLEFLIYFQGNSAPDKSGLPSDRFSAERTGGSVSTLTIQRTQQEDSAVYLCASSRNRQGRNYGYTFGSGTRLTVV.

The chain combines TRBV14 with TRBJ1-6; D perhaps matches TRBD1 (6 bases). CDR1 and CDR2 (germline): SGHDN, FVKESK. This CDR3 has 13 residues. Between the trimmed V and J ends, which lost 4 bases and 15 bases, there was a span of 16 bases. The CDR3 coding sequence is TGTGCCAGCAGCCTTGCCGGGACAAGAATCCTCCACTTT. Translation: CASSLAGTRILHF.

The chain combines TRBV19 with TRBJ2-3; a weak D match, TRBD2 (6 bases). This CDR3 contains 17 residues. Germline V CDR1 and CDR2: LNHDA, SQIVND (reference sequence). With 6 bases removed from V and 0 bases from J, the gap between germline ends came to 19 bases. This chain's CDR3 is CASSRPVGGASTDTQYF. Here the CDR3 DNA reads TGTGCCAGTAGCCGGCCTGTGGGAGGAGCTAGCACAGATACGCAGTATTTT. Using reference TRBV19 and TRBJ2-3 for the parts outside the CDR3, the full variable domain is DGGITQSPKYLFRKEGQNVTLSCEQNLNHDAMYWYRQDPGQGLRLIYYSQIVNDFQKGDIAEGYSVSREKKESFPLTVTSAQKNPTAFYLCASSRPVGGASTDTQYFGPGTRLTVL.

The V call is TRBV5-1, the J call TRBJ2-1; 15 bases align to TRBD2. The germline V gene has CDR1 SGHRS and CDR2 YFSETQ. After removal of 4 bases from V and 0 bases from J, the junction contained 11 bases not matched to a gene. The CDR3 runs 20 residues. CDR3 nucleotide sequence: TGCGCCAGCAGCAAGATCCCGGGACTAGCGGGGGGAAGCTCCTACAATGAGCAGTTCTTC. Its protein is CASSKIPGLAGGSSYNEQFF.

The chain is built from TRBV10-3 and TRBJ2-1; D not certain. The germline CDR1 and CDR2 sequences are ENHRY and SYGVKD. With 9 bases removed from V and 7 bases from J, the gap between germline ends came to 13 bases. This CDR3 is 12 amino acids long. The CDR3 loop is CAMGSTRNEQFF. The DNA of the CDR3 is TGTGCCATGGGCTCCACAAGGAATGAGCAGTTCTTC.

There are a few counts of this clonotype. CDR3 region: CASSMGQTLNTEAFF. DNA of the CDR3: TGCGCCAGCAGCATGGGACAGACCTTGAACACTGAAGCTTTCTTT. V usage is TRBV5-1 and J usage is TRBJ1-1, with TRBD1 matching over 7 bases. Germline lookup yields CDR1 SGHRS and CDR2 YFSETQ. The ends lost 4 bases at V and 0 bases at J; junction bases unmatched: 6. The CDR3 has 15 residues.

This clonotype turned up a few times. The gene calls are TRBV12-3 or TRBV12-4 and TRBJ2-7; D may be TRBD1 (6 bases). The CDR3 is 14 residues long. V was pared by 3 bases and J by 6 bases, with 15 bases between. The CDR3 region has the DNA TGTGCCAGCAGTTTCCGGGACAAGTTTCGCGAGCAGTACTTC. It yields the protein CASSFRDKFREQYF.

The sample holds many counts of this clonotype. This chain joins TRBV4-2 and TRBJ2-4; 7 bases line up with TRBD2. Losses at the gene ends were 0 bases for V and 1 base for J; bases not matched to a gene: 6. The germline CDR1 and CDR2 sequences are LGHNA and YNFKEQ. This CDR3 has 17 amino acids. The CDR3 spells CASSQDPGEGAKNIQYF. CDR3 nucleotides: TGTGCCAGCAGCCAAGATCCCGGGGAGGGGGCCAAAAACATTCAGTACTTC.

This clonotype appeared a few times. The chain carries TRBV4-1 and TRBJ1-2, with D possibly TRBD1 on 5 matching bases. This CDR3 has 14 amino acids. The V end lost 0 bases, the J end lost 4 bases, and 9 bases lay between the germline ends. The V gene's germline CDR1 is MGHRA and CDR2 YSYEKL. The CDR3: CASSQERDLYGYTF. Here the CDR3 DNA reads TGCGCCAGCAGCCAAGAACGGGACCTCTATGGCTACACCTTC.

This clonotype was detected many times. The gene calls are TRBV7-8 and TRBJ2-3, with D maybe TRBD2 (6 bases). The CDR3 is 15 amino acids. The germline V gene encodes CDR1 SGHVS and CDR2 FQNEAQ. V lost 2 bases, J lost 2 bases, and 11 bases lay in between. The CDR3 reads CASSLRTIYTDTQYF. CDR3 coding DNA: TGTGCCAGCAGCTTAAGGACTATCTACACAGATACGCAGTATTTT.

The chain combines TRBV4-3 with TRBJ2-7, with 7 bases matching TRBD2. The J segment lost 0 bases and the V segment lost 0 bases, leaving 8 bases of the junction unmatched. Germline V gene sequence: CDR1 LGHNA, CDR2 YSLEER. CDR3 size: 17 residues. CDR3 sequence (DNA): TGCGCCAGCAGCCAAGATGATAGGGCGGGAGCCTCCTACGAGCAGTACTTC. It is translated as CASSQDDRAGASYEQYF.

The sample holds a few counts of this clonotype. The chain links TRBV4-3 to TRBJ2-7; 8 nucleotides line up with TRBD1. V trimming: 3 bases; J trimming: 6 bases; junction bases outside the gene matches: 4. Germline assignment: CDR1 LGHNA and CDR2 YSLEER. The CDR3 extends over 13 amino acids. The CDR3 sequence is CASSQDRVGEQYF. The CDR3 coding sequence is TGCGCCAGCAGCCAGGACAGGGTAGGCGAGCAGTACTTC.

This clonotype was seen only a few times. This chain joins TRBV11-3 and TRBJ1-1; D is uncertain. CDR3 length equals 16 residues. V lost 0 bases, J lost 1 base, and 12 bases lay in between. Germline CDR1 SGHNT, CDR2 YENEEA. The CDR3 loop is CASSLEPQPPNTEAFF. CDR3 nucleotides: TGTGCCAGCAGCTTAGAACCCCAGCCTCCGAACACTGAAGCTTTCTTT.

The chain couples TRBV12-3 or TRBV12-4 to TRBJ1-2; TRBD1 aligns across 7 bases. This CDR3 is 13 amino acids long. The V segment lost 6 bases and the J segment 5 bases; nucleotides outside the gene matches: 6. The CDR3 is CASSRQGFYGYTF. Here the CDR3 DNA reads TGTGCCAGCAGCCGACAGGGTTTTTATGGCTACACCTTC.

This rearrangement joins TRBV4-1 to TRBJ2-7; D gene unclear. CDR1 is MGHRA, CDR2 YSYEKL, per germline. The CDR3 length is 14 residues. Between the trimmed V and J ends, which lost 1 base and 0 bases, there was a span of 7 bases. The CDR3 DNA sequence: TGCGCCAGCAGCCAAGTCGGCGGCTCCTACGAGCAGTACTTC. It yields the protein CASSQVGGSYEQYF.

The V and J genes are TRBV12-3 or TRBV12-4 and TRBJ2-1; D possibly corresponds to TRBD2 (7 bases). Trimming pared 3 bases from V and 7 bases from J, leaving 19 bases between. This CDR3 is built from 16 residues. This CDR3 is CASSLLPPGRGNEQFF. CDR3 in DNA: TGTGCCAGCAGTTTGCTCCCCCCGGGGAGGGGGAATGAGCAGTTCTTC.

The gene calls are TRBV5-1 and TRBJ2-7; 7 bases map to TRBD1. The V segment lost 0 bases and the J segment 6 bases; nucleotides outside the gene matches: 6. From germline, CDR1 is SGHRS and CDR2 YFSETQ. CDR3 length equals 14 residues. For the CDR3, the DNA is TGCGCCAGCAGCTTGGCAGGGGGATTAAGCGAGCAGTACTTC. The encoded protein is CASSLAGGLSEQYF.

In DNA, the CDR3 is TGTGCCAGCAGCCCCGCAGACGGGGCTTGGCAGATCACCGGGGAGCTGTTTTTT. This encodes CASSPADGAWQITGELFF. J is TRBJ2-2 and V is TRBV7-6; D tentatively reads TRBD1 or TRBD2 (5 bases each). The length of the CDR3 is 18 residues. Germline CDR1 reads SGHVS; CDR2 reads FNYEAQ. V lost 5 bases to trimming and J lost 4 bases, with 23 bases between them.